The 22 T cell receptor beta chains below all came from one sample that was sequenced in a study of shared clonotypes between healthy human individuals. The assay was immunoSEQ multiplex PCR, and TCRdb's table has in-frame clones only and misses some. The sample lists more than 2,000,000 clones, 93% seen once, with about 0.39% in the top ten. Material: naive CD4+ T cells from PBMCs. Subset in this sample: CD45RA+ positively selected. The receptor set was obtained from a man aged 18-30 years in good health. Some clones in this sample may be carry-over from other donors' samples.

The J gene is TRBJ1-4, the V gene TRBV28, with 8 bases aligning to TRBD1. Germline V CDR1 and CDR2: MDHEN, SYDVKM. The CDR3 has 16 residues. V shed 7 bases and J 0 bases; nucleotides not matched to a gene: 7. CDR3 nucleotide sequence: TGTGCCAGCAAAGACTTACAGGGGGCAACTAATGAAAAACTGTTTTTT. Its protein is CASKDLQGATNEKLFF.

The chain carries TRBV6-6 and TRBJ2-1; D gene ambiguous. Germline-derived CDR1 and CDR2 are MNHNY and SVGAGI (reference sequence). This CDR3 is 13 amino acids long. Trimming cost V 7 bases and J 0 bases, with 7 bases left between them. CDR3 sequence (DNA): TGTGCCAGCACCGCGAGCTCCTACAATGAGCAGTTCTTC. Residues: CASTASSYNEQFF.

This clone was counted once. The CDR3 reads CASSSTPGLRELEQYF. In DNA form, the CDR3 reads TGTGCCAGCAGCTCTACTCCGGGACTCAGGGAGCTCGAGCAGTACTTC. The chain has TRBV5-4 and TRBJ2-7; D might be TRBD2 (6 bases). The CDR3 extends over 16 amino acids. V lost 3 bases and J lost 6, with 22 bases in between. In germline, CDR1 is SGHNT, CDR2 YYREEE (reference sequence).

The gene calls are TRBV18 and TRBJ2-3; weak D call: TRBD1 (7 bases). V gave up 3 bases and J gave up 2 bases, with 18 bases separating them. The germline CDR1 and CDR2 sequences are KGHSH and LQKENI. The CDR3 has 17 amino acids. The CDR3 sequence: CASSPGQGDFTTDTQYF. Here the CDR3 DNA reads TGTGCCAGCTCACCGGGGCAGGGGGACTTTACCACAGATACGCAGTATTTT.

This clone has just one count. The chain employs TRBV29-1 and TRBJ2-1; TRBD2 is a possible D gene (6 bases). The CDR3 runs to 14 residues. Trimming took 4 bases from V and 0 from J, leaving 10 bases between them. In germline, CDR1 is SQVTM, CDR2 ANQGSEA. CDR3 coding DNA: TGCAGCGTTGTTAGCGGTAACTCCTACAATGAGCAGTTCTTC. It specifies CSVVSGNSYNEQFF.

Turning to this clone: Other DNA sequences in this specimen translate into the identical CDR3. V and J are TRBV5-1 and TRBJ1-1; D gene uncertain. In germline, CDR1 is SGHRS, CDR2 YFSETQ. This CDR3 contains 15 residues. The V and J ends lost 0 bases and 1 base respectively, with 10 bases between them. Here the CDR3 DNA reads TGCGCCAGCAGCTTGGTGGCGGCCCAGAACACTGAAGCTTTCTTT. It yields the protein CASSLVAAQNTEAFF.

This chain uses TRBV28 with TRBJ1-5; a weak D match, TRBD1 (6 bases). The germline CDR1 and CDR2 sequences are MDHEN and SYDVKM. V lost 8 bases and J 0 bases, leaving 11 bases between the germline ends. CDR3 length equals 14 residues. The CDR3 here is CASGGGVSNQPQHF. Written as DNA, the CDR3 is TGTGCCAGCGGAGGGGGGGTTAGCAATCAGCCCCAGCATTTT. The entire variable domain, with the rest obtained from reference TRBV28 and TRBJ1-5, is as follows: DVKVTQSSRYLVKRTGEKVFLECVQDMDHENMFWYRQDPGLGLRLIYFSYDVKMKEKGDIPEGYSVSREKKERFSLILESASTNQTSMYLCASGGGVSNQPQHFGDGTRLSIL.

The CDR3 bases are TGCGCCAGCAGCTTGGACCTAAGGATCGGGGAGCTGTTTTTT. This sequence encodes CASSLDLRIGELFF. The rearrangement joins TRBV5-1 to TRBJ2-2, with D unresolved. Trimming took off 0 bases at V and 7 bases at J, with 10 bases between the two ends. Per germline, CDR1 SGHRS and CDR2 YFSETQ. The CDR3 runs 14 residues.

Concerning this clone itself: The junction departs from germline at one end; a sequencing error may be responsible. This chain joins TRBV6-7 and TRBJ2-7; D call uncertain. TRBV6-7 is designated an ORF whose function remains uncertain. The CDR3 spans 11 residues. CDR3 DNA sequence: TGTGCCAGCAGTTTTCACGCCGACGGTCACTTC. Translation gives CASSFHADGHF.

The chain is built from TRBV28 and TRBJ1-2, with 9 positions matching TRBD1. This CDR3 is 16 amino acids long. Germline V CDR1 and CDR2: MDHEN, SYDVKM. V trimming: 3 bases; J trimming: 1 base; junction bases outside the gene matches: 6. The CDR3 reads CASSFGGQGVNYGYTF. The DNA for the CDR3 is TGTGCCAGCAGTTTCGGGGGACAGGGCGTTAACTATGGCTACACCTTC.

DNA of the CDR3: TGTGCCAGCAGCTTAGGAGAGCCCAGCACAGATACGCAGTATTTT. Protein product: CASSLGEPSTDTQYF. The V call is TRBV11-3, the J call TRBJ2-3; D uncertain. V was cut by 1 base and J by 0 bases, with 8 bases left in between. The CDR3 consists of 15 residues. Germline CDR1 is SGHNT and CDR2 is YENEEA.

The rearrangement joins TRBV5-1 to TRBJ2-5; D possibly uses TRBD1 or TRBD2 (6 bases each). CDR3 size: 17 residues. CDR1 and CDR2 (germline): SGHRS, YFSETQ. V was clipped by 0 bases and J by 4 bases, with 19 bases between them. As DNA, the CDR3 is TGCGCCAGCAGCTTGGATTTGAGGGGAGGACAGACAGAGACCCAGTACTTC. Its protein is CASSLDLRGGQTETQYF. The variable domain in full, with the rest retrieved from reference TRBV5-1 and TRBJ2-5, is KAGVTQTPRYLIKTRGQQVTLSCSPISGHRSVSWYQQTPGQGLQFLFEYFSETQRNKGNFPGRFSGRQFSNSRSEMNVSTLELGDSALYLCASSLDLRGGQTETQYFGPGTRLLVL.

This sequence joins TRBV15 and TRBJ2-2; possibly TRBD1 for D (5 bases). Germline V CDR1 and CDR2: LNHNV, YYDKDF (reference sequence). The V end lost 5 bases, the J end lost 8 bases, and 18 bases lay between the germline ends. The CDR3 is 15 amino acids. The CDR3 DNA reads as TGTGCCACCAGCGTGTCAATACTGGACAAGGGGGAGCTGTTTTTT. Translation: CATSVSILDKGELFF. The full variable domain, in which reference TRBV15 and TRBJ2-2 provide the parts outside the CDR3, is DAMVIQNPRYQVTQFGKPVTLSCSQTLNHNVMYWYQQKSSQAPKLLFHYYDKDFNNEADTPDNFQSRRPNTSFCFLDIRSPGLGDTAMYLCATSVSILDKGELFFGEGSRLTVL.

V is TRBV5-6 and J is TRBJ1-1; possibly TRBD1 for D (6 bases). Trimming took 5 bases from V and 4 from J, leaving 27 bases between them. Germline-derived CDR1 and CDR2 are SGHDT and YYEEEE. CDR3 length equals 18 residues. The CDR3 nucleotides read TGTGCCAGCAGACCCGCCGGGGGACATAGGTCAGCGAGCACTGAAGCTTTCTTT. Amino acid sequence: CASRPAGGHRSASTEAFF. The complete variable domain, with remaining parts taken from reference TRBV5-6 and TRBJ1-1, reads DAGVTQSPTHLIKTRGQQVTLRCSPKSGHDTVSWYQQALGQGPQFIFQYYEEEERQRGNFPDRFSGHQFPNYSSELNVNALLLGDSALYLCASRPAGGHRSASTEAFFGQGTRLTVV.

The chain recombines TRBV15 with TRBJ1-4; perhaps TRBD1 as D (5 bases). Trimming left V 3 bases short and J 0 bases short, with 14 bases between. The CDR3 is 17 residues long. Per germline, CDR1 LNHNV and CDR2 YYDKDF (reference sequence). For the CDR3, the DNA is TGTGCCACCAGCAGCGGGACCCCATACCCAACTAATGAAAAACTGTTTTTT. Its translation: CATSSGTPYPTNEKLFF.

This clone appeared a single time. V gene TRBV4-2 combines with J gene TRBJ2-7; the D call may be TRBD1 or TRBD2 (6 bases each). The CDR3 contains 15 residues. Per the germline V gene, CDR1 is LGHNA and CDR2 is YNFKEQ. The ends were cut back, 2 bases at V and 1 base at J, with 12 bases in the middle. The CDR3 protein is CASSQRLGGSYEQYF. The CDR3 DNA is TGTGCCAGCAGCCAAAGACTAGGGGGGTCCTACGAGCAGTACTTC.

This rearrangement joins TRBV6-5 to TRBJ2-3, with 7 positions matching TRBD1. Trimming cost V 5 bases and J 10 bases; bases outside gene matches: 6. Germline V gene lookup returns CDR1 MNHEY and CDR2 SVGAGI. The CDR3 spans 12 residues. CDR3: CASSTPQGAQYF. CDR3 sequence (DNA): TGTGCCAGCAGTACGCCCCAGGGGGCGCAGTATTTT.

Details on this clone: Other DNA sequences within the sample encode an identical CDR3. The gene calls are TRBV19 and TRBJ2-7, with TRBD1 as a possible D gene (6 bases). The CDR3 consists of 13 residues. Germline V gene data show CDR1 as LNHDA and CDR2 as SQIVND (reference sequence). V was pared by 3 bases and J by 1 base, with 7 bases between. The CDR3 DNA is TGTGCCAGTAGTATGGACAGTTCCTACGAGCAGTACTTC. Its protein product is CASSMDSSYEQYF.

The rearrangement uses TRBV6-1 and TRBJ1-1; D ambiguous. Germline CDR1 reads MNHNS; CDR2 reads SASEGT. Trimming left V 3 bases short and J 8 bases short, with 13 bases between. The CDR3 spans 13 residues. The CDR3, as DNA: TGTGCCAGCAGTGACCCTCTAAAACTGGAAGCTTTCTTT. Protein product: CASSDPLKLEAFF.

CDR3 coding DNA: TGTGCCAGCAGCCAAGTACAACTAGCGGGAGGGTCCTACGAGCAGTACTTC. Amino acids: CASSQVQLAGGSYEQYF. This sequence joins TRBV4-2 and TRBJ2-7, with TRBD2 identical over 13 bases. The germline gives CDR1 LGHNA, CDR2 YNFKEQ. This CDR3 comprises 17 residues. Germline trimming cut 1 base from V and 1 base from J; bases unmatched to any gene: 4.

The rearrangement joins TRBV6-1 to TRBJ1-3; D is unresolved. Trimming removed 7 bases from V and 5 bases from J, with 18 bases in between. This CDR3 has 15 amino acids. The germline V gene encodes CDR1 MNHNS and CDR2 SASEGT. The CDR3 loop reads CASINANMGRNTIYF. As DNA, the CDR3 is TGTGCCAGCATCAACGCAAATATGGGCCGAAACACCATATATTTT.

Here the CDR3 DNA reads TGTGCCGGCCGACAGGTTGGGTCCTACGAGCAGTACTTC. It codes for CAGRQVGSYEQYF. The chain is built from TRBV28 and TRBJ2-7; possibly TRBD1 for D (6 bases). The length of the CDR3 is 13 residues. Trimming removed 11 bases from V and 1 base from J, with 15 bases in between. Germline values: CDR1 MDHEN, CDR2 SYDVKM.